A single sample is the source of the 24 T cell receptor beta chains below, sequenced in a study of control samples from healthy donors and cancer patients. TCRdb's table, derived via immunoSEQ multiplex PCR, lists solely in-frame clones and lacks some. Among roughly 88,000 clones listed, 90% to 95% were seen once. Sequenced input: blood. The receptors were sampled from a young woman in good health.

This chain connects TRBV12-5 to TRBJ1-5; D is perhaps TRBD1 (6 bases). The V gene's germline CDR1 is LGHNT and CDR2 FRNRAP. The CDR3 consists of 14 residues. The germline V and J ends were trimmed by 1 base and 4 bases, with 8 bases remaining between them. This CDR3 reads CASGLGTANQPQHF. CDR3 bases: TGTGCTAGTGGTTTGGGGACAGCGAATCAGCCCCAGCATTTT.

The V gene is TRBV19, the J gene TRBJ2-1; D not resolved. Germline V lookup: CDR1 LNHDA, CDR2 SQIVND (reference sequence). The CDR3 is 11 amino acids. V dropped 2 bases and J dropped 8 bases, with 4 bases sitting between them. This CDR3 is CASSIIDEQFF. CDR3 DNA sequence: TGTGCCAGTAGTATAATCGATGAGCAGTTCTTC.

The chain combines TRBV10-3 with TRBJ2-3; weak D call: TRBD2 (7 bases). Germline V lookup: CDR1 ENHRY, CDR2 SYGVKD. The ends were cut back, 0 bases at V and 3 bases at J, with 19 bases in the middle. The CDR3 consists of 18 residues. The CDR3 here is CAISESTGGGGGTDTQYF. The DNA of the CDR3 is TGTGCCATCAGTGAGTCGACAGGCGGGGGCGGAGGGACAGATACGCAGTATTTT.

This rearrangement joins TRBV6-5 to TRBJ1-1; possibly TRBD1 for D (5 bases). The germline V gene has CDR1 MNHEY and CDR2 SVGAGI. This CDR3 is built from 16 residues. Trimming took 0 bases from V and 4 from J, leaving 15 bases between them. CDR3 residues: CASSYSGGGRSTEAFF. CDR3 in DNA: TGTGCCAGCAGTTACTCGGGGGGGGGTAGGAGCACTGAAGCTTTCTTT.

The gene calls are TRBV5-6 and TRBJ1-1; TRBD1 matches at 9 bases. The CDR3 has 16 residues. After removal of 6 bases from V and 0 bases from J, the junction contained 9 bases not matched to a gene. Germline assignment: CDR1 SGHDT and CDR2 YYEEEE. CDR3 sequence: CASNLGQGAVNTEAFF. DNA of the CDR3: TGTGCCAGCAACCTGGGACAGGGAGCGGTGAACACTGAAGCTTTCTTT.

CDR3 in DNA: TGTGCCAGCAGCCAAACCCCTTCGACAGGGAAAGGGGTCACTGAAGCTTTCTTT. Translating it yields CASSQTPSTGKGVTEAFF. This chain connects TRBV3-1 (or the pseudogene TRBV3-2) to TRBJ1-1; TRBD1 aligns across 7 bases. Per germline, CDR1 LGHDT and CDR2 YNNKEL (reference sequence). This CDR3 spans 18 amino acids. The ends lost 2 bases at V and 4 bases at J; junction bases unmatched: 16.

The chain uses TRBV9 and TRBJ2-1; D gene uncertain. Germline V gene data show CDR1 as SGDLS and CDR2 as YYNGEE. The CDR3 has 16 residues. The germline V and J ends were trimmed by 4 bases and 5 bases, with 19 bases remaining between them. CDR3 bases: TGTGCCAGCAGCCTCCCTGGGTTAGCTCGGCACAATGAGCAGTTCTTC. Translation gives CASSLPGLARHNEQFF.

On this clone: Other DNA sequences from this sample encode an identical CDR3 as well. The chain recombines TRBV3-1 (or the pseudogene TRBV3-2) with TRBJ1-1; no clear D gene. The germline CDR1 and CDR2 sequences are LGHDT and YNNKEL (reference sequence). Trimming left V 6 bases short and J 2 bases short, with 10 bases between. The CDR3 is 13 residues long. This chain's CDR3 is CASSHRTNTEAFF. The CDR3 DNA reads TGTGCCAGCAGTCATCGGACTAACACTGAAGCTTTCTTT.

The gene calls are TRBV9 and TRBJ2-7; 9 positions match TRBD2. The CDR3 is 14 residues long. The germline V gene has CDR1 SGDLS and CDR2 YYNGEE. With V trimmed by 7 bases and J by 7 bases, 12 bases remained unmatched. CDR3 bases: TGTGCCAGCCGCGGGGCGGGGGGGCCCGAGGAGCAGTACTTC. It codes for CASRGAGGPEEQYF.

The genes are TRBV5-6 and TRBJ1-4; D gene uncertain. Trimming cost V 0 bases and J 3 bases, with 3 bases left between them. Germline loops: CDR1 SGHDT, CDR2 YYEEEE. CDR3 length equals 13 residues. For the CDR3, the DNA is TGTGCCAGCAGCTTGGGAGCTAATGAAAAACTGTTTTTT. Its translation: CASSLGANEKLFF.

The chain couples TRBV19 to TRBJ1-6; D perhaps matches TRBD1 (5 bases). The CDR3 consists of 15 residues. Trimming cost V 3 bases and J 5 bases, with 11 bases left between them. Germline V lookup: CDR1 LNHDA, CDR2 SQIVND (reference sequence). CDR3 DNA: TGTGCCAGTAGTATCGACGGGACTAATAATTCACCCCTCCACTTT. This sequence encodes CASSIDGTNNSPLHF.

This chain links TRBV15 with TRBJ1-1; TRBD1 aligns across 8 bases. V lost 0 bases to trimming and J lost 2 bases; unmatched junction nucleotides: 14. The CDR3 extends over 19 amino acids. Germline CDR1 is LNHNV and CDR2 is YYDKDF (reference sequence). Here the CDR3 DNA reads TGTGCCACCAGCAGAGATAGGGGGGCAGGGGGCGACTTTAACACTGAAGCTTTCTTT. Translated, it gives CATSRDRGAGGDFNTEAFF.

The V gene is TRBV9, the J gene TRBJ2-1; D remains unclear. The V and J ends lost 0 bases and 7 bases respectively, with 11 bases between them. CDR3 length equals 14 residues. The germline V gene encodes CDR1 SGDLS and CDR2 YYNGEE. The CDR3 region has the DNA TGTGCCAGCAGCGTAGAAAGCGCCAGGAATGAGCAGTTCTTC. Its translation: CASSVESARNEQFF. The full variable domain, completed using reference TRBV9 and TRBJ2-1, is DSGVTQTPKHLITATGQRVTLRCSPRSGDLSVYWYQQSLDQGLQFLIQYYNGEERAKGNILERFSAQQFPDLHSELNLSSLELGDSALYFCASSVESARNEQFFGPGTRLTVL.

This clone has a single count. The chain couples TRBV6-5 to TRBJ2-5; tentative D call: TRBD2 (5 bases). CDR1 and CDR2 from the germline V gene are MNHEY and SVGAGI. Trimming shortened V by 6 bases and J by 7 bases, and 15 bases separated the two germline ends. The length of the CDR3 is 13 residues. CDR3 coding DNA: TGTGCCAGCAGCCCCACGGGATCGGCGACCCAGTACTTC. It yields the protein CASSPTGSATQYF.

This chain joins TRBV25-1 and TRBJ1-6, with D perhaps matching TRBD1 (5 bases). The CDR3 covers 14 residues. Between the trimmed V and J ends, which lost 1 base and 7 bases, there was a span of 8 bases. Germline V gene data show CDR1 as MGHDK and CDR2 as SYGVNS. The DNA for the CDR3 is TGTGCCAGCAGTGAATCCAGGGACAATTCACCCCTCCACTTT. Translation gives CASSESRDNSPLHF.

This clone was seen a handful of times. The J gene is TRBJ2-7, the V gene TRBV11-3, with D hard to call. The length of the CDR3 is 14 residues. Germline values: CDR1 SGHNT, CDR2 YENEEA. V gave up 5 bases and J gave up 2 bases, with 13 bases separating them. The CDR3 region has the DNA TGTGCCAGCAGCCGCGGAAATAACCCCTACGAGCAGTACTTC. Residues: CASSRGNNPYEQYF.

Notes on this clone: Different DNA sequences within this sample yield the same CDR3. The chain employs TRBV5-1 and TRBJ2-5, with 10 bases that match TRBD1. CDR3 length: 15 amino acids. CDR1 and CDR2 from the germline V gene are SGHRS and YFSETQ. The V and J ends lost 3 bases and 1 base, in that order; junction bases with no gene match: 3. The CDR3 loop is CASSSRQGAQETQYF. CDR3 DNA sequence: TGCGCCAGCAGCTCCCGACAGGGGGCCCAAGAGACCCAGTACTTC. The variable domain in full, with the rest retrieved from reference TRBV5-1 and TRBJ2-5, is KAGVTQTPRYLIKTRGQQVTLSCSPISGHRSVSWYQQTPGQGLQFLFEYFSETQRNKGNFPGRFSGRQFSNSRSEMNVSTLELGDSALYLCASSSRQGAQETQYFGPGTRLLVL.

The V call is TRBV18, the J call TRBJ2-2, with 11 bases matching TRBD1. The CDR3 spans 16 residues. CDR1 and CDR2 from the germline V gene are KGHSH and LQKENI. Trimming removed 2 bases from V and 4 bases from J; junction bases left unmatched: 3. In DNA form, the CDR3 reads TGTGCCAGCTCACCAGGACAGGGGGCGGTCACCGGGGAGCTGTTTTTT. Encoded protein: CASSPGQGAVTGELFF.

This chain uses TRBV5-1 with TRBJ1-5, with D maybe TRBD1 (5 bases). The CDR3 extends over 15 amino acids. Trimming stripped 4 bases from V and 1 base from J, with 12 bases between. Germline CDR1 and CDR2: SGHRS and YFSETQ. Written as DNA, the CDR3 is TGCGCCAGCAGCCGGGGGGACCAAAGCAATCAGCCCCAGCATTTT. It yields the protein CASSRGDQSNQPQHF.

J is TRBJ2-1 and V is TRBV5-6; weak D call: TRBD1 (6 bases). V was pared by 5 bases and J by 4 bases, with 10 bases between. CDR3 length: 13 residues. In germline, CDR1 is SGHDT, CDR2 YYEEEE. CDR3: CASRQGSYNEQFF. The CDR3 coding sequence is TGTGCCAGCAGACAGGGTTCGTACAATGAGCAGTTCTTC.

In this sample, this clone turned up once. V and J are TRBV4-1 and TRBJ2-2; D possibly corresponds to TRBD2 (7 bases). CDR1 and CDR2 (germline): MGHRA, YSYEKL. Trimming removed 6 bases from V and 0 bases from J, with 17 bases in between. This CDR3 has 17 residues. Written as DNA, the CDR3 is TGCGCCAGCAGTCCCAGGGAGGGGGGTTCGAACACCGGGGAGCTGTTTTTT. Protein sequence: CASSPREGGSNTGELFF.

The chain links TRBV14 to TRBJ2-2; 8 nucleotides line up with TRBD1. Germline V CDR1 and CDR2: SGHDN, FVKESK. Germline trimming cut 4 bases from V and 6 bases from J; bases unmatched to any gene: 13. CDR3 length: 17 amino acids. The CDR3 DNA reads as TGTGCCAGCAGCCCGGCCGGGAGACAGGGGTTCTCCGGGGAGCTGTTTTTT. Its protein is CASSPAGRQGFSGELFF.

This clone has just a few counts. The chain uses TRBV5-1 and TRBJ1-3; D is unresolved. Trimming removed 0 bases at V and 0 bases at J, with 10 bases between. The CDR3 extends over 16 amino acids. Germline V gene sequence: CDR1 SGHRS, CDR2 YFSETQ. The CDR3 DNA reads as TGCGCCAGCAGCTTGGAGTTAGGATTCTCTGGAAACACCATATATTTT. Residues: CASSLELGFSGNTIYF.

V and J are TRBV7-9 and TRBJ1-3; D is unclear. The CDR3 is made up of 13 amino acids. V was clipped by 8 bases and J by 3 bases, with 11 bases between them. Per the germline V gene, CDR1 is SEHNR and CDR2 is FQNEAQ (reference sequence). The CDR3 loop is CASRTVFGNTIYF. Here the CDR3 DNA reads TGTGCCAGCCGGACGGTTTTTGGAAACACCATATATTTT.